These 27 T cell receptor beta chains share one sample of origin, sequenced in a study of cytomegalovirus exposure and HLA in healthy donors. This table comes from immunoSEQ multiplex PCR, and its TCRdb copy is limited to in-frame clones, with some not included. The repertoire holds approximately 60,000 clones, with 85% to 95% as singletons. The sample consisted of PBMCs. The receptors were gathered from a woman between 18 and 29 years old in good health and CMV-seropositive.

CDR3 sequence reads: CASSPSQGLNTEAFF. The CDR3 DNA is TGTGCCAGCAGCCCCTCACAGGGGCTGAACACTGAAGCTTTCTTT. The V call is TRBV7-6, the J call TRBJ1-1, with 7 positions matching TRBD1. CDR3 size: 15 residues. With V trimmed by 5 bases and J by 0 bases, 6 bases remained unmatched. Germline assignment: CDR1 SGHVS and CDR2 FNYEAQ.

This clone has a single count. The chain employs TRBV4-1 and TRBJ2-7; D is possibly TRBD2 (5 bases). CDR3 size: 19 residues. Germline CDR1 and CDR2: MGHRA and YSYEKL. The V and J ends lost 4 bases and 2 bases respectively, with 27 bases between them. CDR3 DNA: TGCGCCAGCAGCCCCTCTGAGATCCTGAGGGCAGTGATTACCTACGAGCAGTACTTC. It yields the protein CASSPSEILRAVITYEQYF.

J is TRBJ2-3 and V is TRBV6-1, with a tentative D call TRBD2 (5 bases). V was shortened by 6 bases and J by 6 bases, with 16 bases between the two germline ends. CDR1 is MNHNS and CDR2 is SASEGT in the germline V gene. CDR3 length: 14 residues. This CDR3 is CASRMAGGADTQYF. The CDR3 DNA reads TGTGCCAGCAGAATGGCGGGTGGAGCGGATACGCAGTATTTT.

The CDR3: CASRRDNEQFF. CDR3 in DNA: TGTGCCAGTCGACGGGACAATGAGCAGTTCTTC. This rearrangement joins TRBV19 to TRBJ2-1; no clear D. This CDR3 spans 11 amino acids. Germline CDR1 and CDR2: LNHDA and SQIVND (reference sequence). Trimming took 8 bases from V and 5 from J, leaving 7 bases between them.

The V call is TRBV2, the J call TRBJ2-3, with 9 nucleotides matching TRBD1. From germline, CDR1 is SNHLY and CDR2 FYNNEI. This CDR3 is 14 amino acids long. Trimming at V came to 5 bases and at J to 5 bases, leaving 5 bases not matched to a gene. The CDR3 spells CASSMGQGLDTQYF. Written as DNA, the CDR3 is TGTGCCAGCAGTATGGGACAGGGTTTAGATACGCAGTATTTT.

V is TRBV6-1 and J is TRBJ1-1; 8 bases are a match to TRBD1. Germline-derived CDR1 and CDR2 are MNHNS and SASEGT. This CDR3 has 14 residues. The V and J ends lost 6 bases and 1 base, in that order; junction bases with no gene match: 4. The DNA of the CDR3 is TGTGCCAGCAGCCCGGGACAGGCGAACACTGAAGCTTTCTTT. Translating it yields CASSPGQANTEAFF.

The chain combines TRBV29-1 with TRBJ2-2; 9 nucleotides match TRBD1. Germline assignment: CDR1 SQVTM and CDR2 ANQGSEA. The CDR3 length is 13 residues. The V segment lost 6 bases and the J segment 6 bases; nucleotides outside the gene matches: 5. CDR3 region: CSVRTGEAGELFF. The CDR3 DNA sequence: TGCAGCGTCCGGACAGGGGAGGCCGGGGAGCTGTTTTTT.

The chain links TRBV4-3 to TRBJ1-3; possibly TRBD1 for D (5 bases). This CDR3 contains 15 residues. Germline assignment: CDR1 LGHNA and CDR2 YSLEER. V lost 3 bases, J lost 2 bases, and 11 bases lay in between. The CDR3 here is CASSQSGTAGNTIYF. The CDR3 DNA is TGCGCCAGCAGCCAGTCCGGGACTGCTGGAAACACCATATATTTT.

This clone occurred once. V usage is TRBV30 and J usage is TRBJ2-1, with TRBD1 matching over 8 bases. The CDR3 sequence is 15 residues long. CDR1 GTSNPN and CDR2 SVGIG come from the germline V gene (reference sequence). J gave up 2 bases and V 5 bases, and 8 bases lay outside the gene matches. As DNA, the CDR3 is TGTGCCTGGGACTCAGGGACAGGAGCCTACAATGAGCAGTTCTTC. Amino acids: CAWDSGTGAYNEQFF. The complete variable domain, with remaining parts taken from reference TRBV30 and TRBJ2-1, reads SQTIHQWPATLVQPVGSPLSLECTVEGTSNPNLYWYRQAAGRGLQLLFYSVGIGQISSEVPQNLSASRPQDRQFILSSKKLLLSDSGFYLCAWDSGTGAYNEQFFGPGTRLTVL.

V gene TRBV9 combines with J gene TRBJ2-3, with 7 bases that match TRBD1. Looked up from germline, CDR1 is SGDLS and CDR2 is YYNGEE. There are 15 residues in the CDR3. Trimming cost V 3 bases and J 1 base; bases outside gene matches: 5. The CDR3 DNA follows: TGTGCCAGCAGCGCCCTCCAGGGGGGCACAGATACGCAGTATTTT. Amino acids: CASSALQGGTDTQYF.

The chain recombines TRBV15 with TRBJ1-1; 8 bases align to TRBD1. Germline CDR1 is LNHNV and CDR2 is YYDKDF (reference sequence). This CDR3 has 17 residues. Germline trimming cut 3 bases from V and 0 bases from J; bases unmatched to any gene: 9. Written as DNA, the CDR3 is TGTGCCACCAGCAGGCCAGGGGGCAGTCGTCTGAACACTGAAGCTTTCTTT. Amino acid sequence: CATSRPGGSRLNTEAFF.

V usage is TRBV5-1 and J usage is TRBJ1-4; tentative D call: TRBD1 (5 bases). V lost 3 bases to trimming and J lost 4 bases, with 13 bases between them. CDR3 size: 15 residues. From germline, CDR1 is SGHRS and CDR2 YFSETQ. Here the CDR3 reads CASSSQGQYNEKLFF. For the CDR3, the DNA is TGCGCCAGCAGCTCCCAGGGTCAGTATAATGAAAAACTGTTTTTT.

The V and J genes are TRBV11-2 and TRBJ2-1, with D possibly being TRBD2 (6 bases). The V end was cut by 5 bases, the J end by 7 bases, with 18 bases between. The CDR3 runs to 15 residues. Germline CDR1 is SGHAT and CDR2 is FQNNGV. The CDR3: CASSHPGLGRNEQFF. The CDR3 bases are TGTGCCAGCAGCCACCCGGGACTGGGGCGAAATGAGCAGTTCTTC.

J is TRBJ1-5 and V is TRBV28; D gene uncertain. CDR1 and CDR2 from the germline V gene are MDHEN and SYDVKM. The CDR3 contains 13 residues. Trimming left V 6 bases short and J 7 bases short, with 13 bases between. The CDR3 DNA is TGTGCCAGCAGGACCCAGGCGGGCCAGCCCCAGCATTTT. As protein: CASRTQAGQPQHF. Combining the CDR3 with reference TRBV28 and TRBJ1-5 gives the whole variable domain DVKVTQSSRYLVKRTGEKVFLECVQDMDHENMFWYRQDPGLGLRLIYFSYDVKMKEKGDIPEGYSVSREKKERFSLILESASTNQTSMYLCASRTQAGQPQHFGDGTRLSIL.

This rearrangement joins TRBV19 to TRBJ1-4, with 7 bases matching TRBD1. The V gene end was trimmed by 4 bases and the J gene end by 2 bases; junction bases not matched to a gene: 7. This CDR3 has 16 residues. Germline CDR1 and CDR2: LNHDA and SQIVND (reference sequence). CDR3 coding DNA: TGTGCCAGTAGTACACCAGGGGGAACTACTAATGAAAAACTGTTTTTT. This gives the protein CASSTPGGTTNEKLFF.

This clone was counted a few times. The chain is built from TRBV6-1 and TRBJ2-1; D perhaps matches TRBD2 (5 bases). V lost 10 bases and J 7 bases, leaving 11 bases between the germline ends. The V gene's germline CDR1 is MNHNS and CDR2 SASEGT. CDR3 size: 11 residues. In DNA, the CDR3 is TGTGCCACAGGACTTTCAAATGAGCAGTTCTTC. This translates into CATGLSNEQFF.

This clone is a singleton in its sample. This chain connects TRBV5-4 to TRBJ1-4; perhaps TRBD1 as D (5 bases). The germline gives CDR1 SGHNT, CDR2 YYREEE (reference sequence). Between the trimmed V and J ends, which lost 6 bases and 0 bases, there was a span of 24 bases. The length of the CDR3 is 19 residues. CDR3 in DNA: TGTGCCAGCACCACCGCGGGGGGGGGTCCGCACGCAACTAATGAAAAACTGTTTTTT. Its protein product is CASTTAGGGPHATNEKLFF.

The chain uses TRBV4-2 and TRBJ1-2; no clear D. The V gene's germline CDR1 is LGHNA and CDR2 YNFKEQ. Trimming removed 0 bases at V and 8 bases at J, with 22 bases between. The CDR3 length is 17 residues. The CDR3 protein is CASSQEVRGGSFGGYTF. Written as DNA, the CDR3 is TGTGCCAGCAGCCAAGAGGTACGGGGAGGTTCATTTGGCGGCTACACCTTC.

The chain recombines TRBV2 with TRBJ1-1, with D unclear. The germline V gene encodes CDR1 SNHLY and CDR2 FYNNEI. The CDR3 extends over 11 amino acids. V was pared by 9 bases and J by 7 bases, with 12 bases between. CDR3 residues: CARMLASEAFF. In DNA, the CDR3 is TGTGCCAGGATGCTAGCGAGTGAAGCTTTCTTT. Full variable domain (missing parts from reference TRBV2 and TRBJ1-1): EPEVTQTPSHQVTQMGQEVILRCVPISNHLYFYWYRQILGQKVEFLVSFYNNEISEKSEIFDDQFSVERPDGSNFTLKIRSTKLEDSAMYFCARMLASEAFFGQGTRLTVV.

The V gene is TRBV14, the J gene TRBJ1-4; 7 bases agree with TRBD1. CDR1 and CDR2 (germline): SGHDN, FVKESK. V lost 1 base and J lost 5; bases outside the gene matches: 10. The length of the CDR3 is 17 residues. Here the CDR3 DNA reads TGTGCCAGCAGCCAAGTTTTTATTGGGACAGTCAATGAAAAACTGTTTTTT. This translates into CASSQVFIGTVNEKLFF. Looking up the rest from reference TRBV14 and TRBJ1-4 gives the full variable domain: EAGVTQFPSHSVIEKGQTVTLRCDPISGHDNLYWYRRVMGKEIKFLLHFVKESKQDESGMPNNRFLAERTGGTYSTLKVQPAELEDSGVYFCASSQVFIGTVNEKLFFGSGTQLSVL.

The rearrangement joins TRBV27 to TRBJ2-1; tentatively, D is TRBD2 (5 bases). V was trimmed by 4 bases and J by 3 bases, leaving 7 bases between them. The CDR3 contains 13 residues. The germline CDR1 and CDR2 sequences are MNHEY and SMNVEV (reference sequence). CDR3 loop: CASSYSDYNEQFF. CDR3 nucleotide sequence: TGTGCCAGCAGTTATAGCGACTACAATGAGCAGTTCTTC.

CDR3 amino acids: CASNLPDSRDQPQHF. Written as DNA, the CDR3 is TGTGCCAGCAACCTCCCGGACAGTCGGGATCAGCCCCAGCATTTT. The chain recombines TRBV5-8 with TRBJ1-5; tentative D call: TRBD1 (6 bases). V was clipped by 6 bases and J by 5 bases, with 18 bases between them. CDR1 is SGHTS and CDR2 is YDEGEE in the germline V gene. The CDR3 length is 15 residues.

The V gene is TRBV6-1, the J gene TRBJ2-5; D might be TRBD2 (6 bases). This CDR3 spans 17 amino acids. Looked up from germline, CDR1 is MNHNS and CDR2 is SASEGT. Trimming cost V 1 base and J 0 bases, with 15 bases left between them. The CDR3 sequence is CASSEELAGRYQETQYF. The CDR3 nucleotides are TGTGCCAGCAGTGAAGAACTTGCGGGGAGGTACCAAGAGACCCAGTACTTC.

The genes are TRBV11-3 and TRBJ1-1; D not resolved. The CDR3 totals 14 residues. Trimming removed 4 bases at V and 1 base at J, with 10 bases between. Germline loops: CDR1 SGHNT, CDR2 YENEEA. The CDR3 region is CASSSGETNTEAFF. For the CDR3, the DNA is TGTGCCAGCAGCTCCGGGGAGACGAACACTGAAGCTTTCTTT.

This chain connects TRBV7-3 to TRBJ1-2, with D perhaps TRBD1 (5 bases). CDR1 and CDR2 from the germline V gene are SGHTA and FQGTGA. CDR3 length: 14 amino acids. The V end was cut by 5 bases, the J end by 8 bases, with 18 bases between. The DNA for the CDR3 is TGTGCCAGCAGCCCTAACCGGGGGTTGGACGGCTACACCTTC. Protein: CASSPNRGLDGYTF.

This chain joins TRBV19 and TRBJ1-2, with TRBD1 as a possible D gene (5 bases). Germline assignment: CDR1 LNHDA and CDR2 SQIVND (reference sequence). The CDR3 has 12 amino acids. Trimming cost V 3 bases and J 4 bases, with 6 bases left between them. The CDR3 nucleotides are TGTGCCAGTAGTATCAGGGCCTATGGCTACACCTTC. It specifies CASSIRAYGYTF.

CDR3: CASSLGLQGAGGYTF. DNA of the CDR3: TGTGCCAGCAGCTTGGGACTACAGGGGGCGGGTGGCTACACCTTC. The rearrangement uses TRBV5-5 and TRBJ1-2; 9 positions agree with TRBD1. Unmatched junction bases numbered 7, after V lost 0 bases and J lost 7 bases. Germline assignment: CDR1 SGHKS and CDR2 YYEKEE (reference sequence). This CDR3 comprises 15 residues. The variable domain in full, completed from reference TRBV5-5 and TRBJ1-2, reads DAGVTQSPTHLIKTRGQQVTLRCSPISGHKSVSWYQQVLGQGPQFIFQYYEKEERGRGNFPDRFSARQFPNYSSELNVNALLLGDSALYLCASSLGLQGAGGYTFGSGTRLTVV.